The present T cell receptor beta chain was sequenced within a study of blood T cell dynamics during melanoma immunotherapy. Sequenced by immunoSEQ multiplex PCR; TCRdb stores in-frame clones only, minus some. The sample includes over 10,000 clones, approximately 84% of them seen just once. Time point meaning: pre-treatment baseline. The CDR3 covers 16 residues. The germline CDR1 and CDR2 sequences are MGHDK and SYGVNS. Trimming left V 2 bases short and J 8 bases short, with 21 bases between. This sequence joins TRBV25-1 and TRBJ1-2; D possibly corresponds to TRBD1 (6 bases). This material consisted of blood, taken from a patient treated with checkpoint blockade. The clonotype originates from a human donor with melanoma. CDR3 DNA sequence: TGTGCCAGCAGTGAAACCATTGCGCTGGGGGGGCGAGGCTACACCTTC. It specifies CASSETIALGGRGYTF.